The rows below give T cell receptor beta chains drawn from one sample of a study of T cells in Graves' hyperthyroidism and ophthalmopathy. Using its own MiXCR run on the multiplex PCR reads, TCRdb lists one record per CDR3 protein. The profile shows around 530,000 distinct CDR3 sequences, roughly 15% of them singletons. Sequencing input: blood. These receptors were obtained from a woman younger than 30 with Graves' ophthalmopathy. CDR3s include the opening cysteine and the closing phenylalanine or tryptophan. Each record gives: J gene, V gene, clone size, D gene, CDR3 protein, CDR3 DNA. A D gene is named only where the DNA matches it firmly. Size tells how often a clone was seen (once, few, many) or the class of an expanded clone, and some rows leave it out.

>TRBJ1-1|TRBV6-5|-|-
CASSYSEGMNTEAFF
TGTGCCAGCAGTTACTCGGAAGGGATGAACACTGAAGCTTTCTTT
>TRBJ1-5|TRBV28|many|TRBD1
CASRTGNSNQPQHF
TGTGCCAGCAGGACAGGGAATAGCAATCAGCCCCAGCATTTT
>TRBJ2-7|TRBV4-3|many|-
CASSRDTGYEQYF
TGCGCCAGCAGCCGGGACACCGGATACGAGCAGTACTTC
>TRBJ2-2|TRBV6-1|few|TRBD2
CASAGVLNTGELFF
TGTGCCAGCGCGGGGGTACTGAACACCGGGGAGCTGTTTTTT
>TRBJ1-5|TRBV19|many|-
CASSRSGTGAGNQPQHF
TGTGCCAGTAGTCGCTCGGGGACGGGGGCCGGCAATCAGCCCCAGCATTTT
>TRBJ1-2|TRBV7-9|many|-
CASSRTEYGYTF
TGTGCCAGCAGCCGGACAGAGTATGGCTACACCTTC
>TRBJ2-5|TRBV18|-|-
CASSRRDTSSETQYF
TGTGCCAGCTCACGCCGGGACACCTCGTCGGAGACCCAGTACTTC
>TRBJ2-1|TRBV2|many|TRBD1
CASSEETGGTYNEQFF
TGTGCCAGCAGTGAAGAGACAGGGGGTACCTACAATGAGCAGTTCTTC
>TRBJ2-7|TRBV3-1|many|-
CASSQDLGVPSYEQYF
TGTGCCAGCAGCCAAGATCTGGGGGTACCATCCTACGAGCAGTACTTC
>TRBJ1-5|TRBV5-8|-|-
CASSSGTYSNQPQHF
TGTGCCAGCAGCTCAGGGACGTATAGCAATCAGCCCCAGCATTTT
>TRBJ1-2|TRBV7-9|few|-
CASSLGGATDYGYTF
TGTGCCAGCAGCTTAGGGGGGGCGACGGACTATGGCTACACCTTC
>TRBJ2-1|TRBV28|-|-
CASSLSAGEQCF
TGTGCCAGCAGCCTCTCTGCTGGAGAGCAGTGCTTC
>TRBJ2-2|TRBV6-4|-|TRBD2
CASREAASGDTGELFF
TGTGCCAGCAGAGAGGCGGCTAGCGGGGACACCGGGGAGCTGTTTTTT
>TRBJ1-2|TRBV4-3|-|-
CASSQDRIPSRYGYTF
TGCGCCAGCAGCCAAGATCGGATACCTAGCCGTTATGGCTACACCTTC
>TRBJ1-1|TRBV6-5|many|-
CASSYSQQAPTEAFF
TGTGCCAGCAGTTACTCCCAACAGGCGCCCACTGAAGCTTTCTTT
>TRBJ1-2|TRBV2|few|-
CASSARTLGGGYTF
TGTGCCAGCAGCGCCCGGACGTTAGGAGGAGGCTACACCTTC
>TRBJ2-1|TRBV28|-|-
CASSLEGHNEQFF
TGTGCCAGCAGTTTGGAGGGGCACAATGAGCAGTTCTTC
>TRBJ2-1|TRBV6-1|few|-
CASIPLGATPSYNEQFF
TGTGCCAGCATCCCTCTTGGGGCCACCCCGTCCTACAATGAGCAGTTCTTC
>TRBJ1-1|TRBV24-1|many|-
CATSEKGGTEAFF
TGTGCCACCAGTGAAAAAGGTGGGACTGAAGCTTTCTTT
>TRBJ1-1|TRBV5-1|many|-
CAREGGRNTEAFF
TGCGCCAGGGAAGGTGGGAGGAACACTGAAGCTTTCTTT
>TRBJ2-7|TRBV28|many|TRBD1
CASRWTGFYEQYF
TGTGCCAGCAGATGGACAGGCTTTTACGAGCAGTACTTC
>TRBJ2-1|TRBV6-1|many|TRBD2
CASSEALAGGQNEQFF
TGTGCCAGCAGTGAAGCACTAGCGGGAGGGCAGAATGAGCAGTTCTTC
>TRBJ2-6|TRBV20-1|-|TRBD1
CSASTRTGGGGANVLTF
TGCAGTGCTTCGACCAGGACAGGGGGTGGTGGGGCCAACGTCCTGACTTTC
>TRBJ2-5|TRBV6-2/TRBV6-3|many|-
CASSYSWETQYF
TGTGCCAGCAGTTACTCTTGGGAGACCCAGTACTTC
>TRBJ1-2|TRBV30|many|-
CAWSLPQVGGYTF
TGTGCCTGGAGTCTACCTCAGGTGGGGGGCTACACCTTC
>TRBJ2-7|TRBV12-3/TRBV12-4|-|-
CASSLWQGIYEQYF
TGTGCCAGCAGTCTATGGCAGGGGATCTACGAGCAGTACTTC
>TRBJ1-1|TRBV10-3|-|-
CAISVAGPPKGNTEAFF
TGTGCCATCAGTGTGGCCGGTCCCCCTAAGGGGAACACTGAAGCTTTCTTT
>TRBJ2-7|TRBV19|-|-
CASKYAAQGFYEQYF
TGTGCCAGTAAATACGCAGCCCAGGGTTTCTACGAGCAGTACTTC
>TRBJ1-5|TRBV20-1|many|-
CSAGGLDQPQHF
TGCAGTGCTGGAGGATTGGATCAGCCCCAGCATTTT
>TRBJ1-2|TRBV27|-|-
CASSFRGYGYTF
TGTGCCAGCAGTTTCCGCGGCTATGGCTACACCTTC
>TRBJ1-6|TRBV7-2|-|-
CASSLHPDPIMYSPLHF
TGTGCCAGCAGCTTACACCCTGACCCCATTATGTATTCACCCCTCCACTTT
>TRBJ1-1|TRBV6-1|-|-
CASSGDPTIEAFF
TGTGCCAGCAGTGGAGACCCGACCATTGAAGCTTTCTTT
>TRBJ2-7|TRBV2|-|-
CASSDASLALSGEQYF
TGTGCCAGCAGTGATGCCAGCCTAGCTCTCTCGGGGGAGCAGTACTTC
>TRBJ2-1|TRBV27|-|TRBD2
CASSLSGTSAGGEQFF
TGTGCCAGCAGTTTATCGGGCACTAGCGCCGGTGGGGAGCAGTTCTTC
>TRBJ2-1|TRBV2|-|-
CASSEAGSSYNEQFF
TGTGCCAGCAGTGAAGCAGGGAGCTCCTACAATGAGCAGTTCTTC
>TRBJ1-2|TRBV7-2|many|-
CASSPRERAYGYTF
TGTGCCAGCAGCCCTAGGGAGAGGGCCTATGGCTACACCTTC
>TRBJ2-2|TRBV7-9|-|TRBD2
CASRLGLAGGKYTGELFF
TGTGCCAGCAGACTAGGGCTAGCGGGGGGGAAATACACCGGGGAGCTGTTTTTT
>TRBJ2-7|TRBV10-3|many|-
CAISRDYEQYF
TGTGCCATCAGTCGAGACTACGAGCAGTACTTC
>TRBJ2-1|TRBV28|many|-
CASSLAGPGQFF
TGTGCCAGCAGTTTGGCAGGGCCGGGGCAGTTCTTC
>TRBJ1-4|TRBV7-9|few|TRBD1
CASSYRGRGTNEKLFF
TGTGCCAGCAGCTACAGGGGGCGCGGGACTAATGAAAAACTGTTTTTT
>TRBJ2-1|TRBV7-3|many|-
CASSLNALWDNEQFF
TGTGCCAGCAGCTTAAACGCCCTCTGGGACAATGAGCAGTTCTTC
>TRBJ2-3|TRBV7-9|-|TRBD1
CASSLDRGPADTQYF
TGTGCCAGCAGCTTAGACAGGGGGCCGGCAGATACGCAGTATTTT
>TRBJ2-2|TRBV13|few|TRBD2
CASSLSALSGGDTGELFF
TGTGCCAGCAGCTTATCGGCCCTCTCGGGAGGCGACACCGGGGAGCTGTTTTTT
>TRBJ2-1|TRBV19|-|-
CASSMGDGFYSNEQFF
TGTGCCAGTAGTATGGGTGACGGGTTTTATTCCAATGAGCAGTTCTTC
>TRBJ2-7|TRBV6-2/TRBV6-3|many|-
CASSYAGAGQYF
TGTGCCAGCAGTTACGCCGGGGCAGGGCAGTACTTC